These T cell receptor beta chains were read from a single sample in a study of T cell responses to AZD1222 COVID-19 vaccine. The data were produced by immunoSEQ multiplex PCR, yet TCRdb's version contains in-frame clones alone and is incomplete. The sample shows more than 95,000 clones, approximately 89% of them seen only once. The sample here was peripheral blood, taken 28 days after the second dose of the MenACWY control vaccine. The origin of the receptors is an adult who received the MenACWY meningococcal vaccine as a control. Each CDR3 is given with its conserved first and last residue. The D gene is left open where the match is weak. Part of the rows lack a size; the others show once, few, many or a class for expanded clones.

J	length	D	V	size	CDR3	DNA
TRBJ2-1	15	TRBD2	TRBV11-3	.	CASSLTGGPTNEQFF	TGTGCCAGCAGCTTAACGGGGGGGCCCACCAATGAGCAGTTCTTC
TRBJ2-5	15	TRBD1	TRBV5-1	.	CASSPGSGGQETQYF	TGCGCCAGCAGCCCAGGGTCAGGGGGCCAAGAGACCCAGTACTTC
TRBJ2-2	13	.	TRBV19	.	CASSMERTGELFF	TGTGCCAGTAGTATGGAGCGGACCGGGGAGCTGTTTTTT
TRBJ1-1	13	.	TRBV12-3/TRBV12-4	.	CASSLRYDSEAFF	TGTGCCAGCAGTCTCCGATATGACAGCGAAGCTTTCTTT
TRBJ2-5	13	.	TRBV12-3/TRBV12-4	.	CASSYQGQETQYF	TGTGCCAGCTCTTACCAGGGTCAAGAGACCCAGTACTTC
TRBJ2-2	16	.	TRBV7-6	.	CASSESPGVLTGELFF	TGTGCCAGCAGCGAATCCCCAGGGGTCCTCACCGGGGAGCTGTTTTTT
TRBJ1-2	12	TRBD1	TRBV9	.	CASKRDSWGYTF	TGTGCCAGCAAAAGGGACAGCTGGGGCTACACCTTC
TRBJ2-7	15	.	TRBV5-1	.	CASSTGLGGTYEQYF	TGCGCCAGCAGCACTGGACTAGGGGGGACCTACGAGCAGTACTTC
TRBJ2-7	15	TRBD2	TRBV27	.	CASSSRGGRIYEQYF	TGTGCCAGCAGTTCCCGGGGGGGGCGAATCTACGAGCAGTACTTC
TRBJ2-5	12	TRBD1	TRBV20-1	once	CSASDRGETQYF	TGCAGTGCTAGTGACAGGGGGGAGACCCAGTACTTC
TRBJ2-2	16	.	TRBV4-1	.	CASSQLGASNTGELFF	TGCGCCAGCAGCCAATTAGGGGCCTCGAACACCGGGGAGCTGTTTTTT
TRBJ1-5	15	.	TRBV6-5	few	CASSYSRDSNQPQHF	TGTGCCAGCAGTTACTCCCGGGACAGCAATCAGCCCCAGCATTTT
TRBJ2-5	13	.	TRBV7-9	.	CASSLLSGETQYF	TGTGCCAGCAGCTTACTAAGCGGAGAGACCCAGTACTTC
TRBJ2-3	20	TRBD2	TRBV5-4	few	CASSGVPGLAGGRSTDTQYF	TGTGCCAGCAGCGGAGTACCGGGACTAGCGGGGGGCCGTAGCACAGATACGCAGTATTTT
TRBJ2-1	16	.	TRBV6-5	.	CASSYRLTNLRNEQFF	TGTGCCAGCAGTTACCGGTTGACTAATCTTCGCAATGAGCAGTTCTTC
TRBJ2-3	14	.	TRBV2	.	CASSEALRGDTQYF	TGTGCCAGCAGTGAAGCGCTGAGGGGAGATACGCAGTATTTT
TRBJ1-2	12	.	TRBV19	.	CASSVSNYGYTF	TGTGCCAGTAGCGTATCTAACTATGGCTACACCTTC
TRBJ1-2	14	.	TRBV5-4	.	CASSLVQDNYGYTF	TGTGCCAGCAGCTTGGTACAGGACAACTATGGCTACACCTTC
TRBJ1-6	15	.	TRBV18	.	CASSPSDRINSPLHF	TGTGCCAGCTCACCCTCCGACAGGATCAATTCACCCCTCCACTTT
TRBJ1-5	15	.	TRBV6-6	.	CASSYYDNRNQPQHF	TGTGCCAGCAGTTACTACGACAATCGCAATCAGCCCCAGCATTTT
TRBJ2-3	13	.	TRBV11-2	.	CASSFRRTDTQYF	TGTGCCAGCAGCTTTAGGCGCACAGATACGCAGTATTTT
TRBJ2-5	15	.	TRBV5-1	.	CASSLEGPTQETQYF	TGCGCCAGCAGCTTGGAAGGTCCTACCCAAGAGACCCAGTACTTC
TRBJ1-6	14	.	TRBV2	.	CASSGAVNNSPLHF	TGTGCCAGCAGTGGGGCAGTTAACAATTCACCCCTCCACTTT
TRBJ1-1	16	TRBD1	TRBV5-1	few	CASSLRAGGWDTEAFF	TGCGCCAGCAGCTTGCGGGCAGGGGGCTGGGACACTGAAGCTTTCTTT
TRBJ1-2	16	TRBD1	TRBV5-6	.	CASSLYRDRGDYGYTF	TGTGCCAGCAGCTTGTACCGGGACAGGGGAGACTATGGCTACACCTTC
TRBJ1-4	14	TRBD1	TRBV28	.	CASSKDRRNEKLFF	TGTGCCAGCAGTAAGGACAGGAGAAATGAAAAACTGTTTTTT
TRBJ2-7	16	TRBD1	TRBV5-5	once	CASSIYSRGYPGEQYF	TGTGCCAGCAGCATCTACTCCAGGGGGTACCCGGGCGAGCAGTACTTC
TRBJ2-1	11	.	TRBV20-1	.	CSVLSFAEQFF	TGCAGTGTATTGTCGTTTGCGGAGCAGTTCTTC
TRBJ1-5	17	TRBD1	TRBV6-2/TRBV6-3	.	CASSYMTGFGENQPQHF	TGTGCCAGCAGTTACATGACAGGGTTTGGAGAAAATCAGCCCCAGCATTTT
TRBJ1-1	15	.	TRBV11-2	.	CASSLGEVDHSEAFF	TGTGCCAGCAGCTTAGGAGAGGTCGACCACTCTGAAGCTTTCTTT
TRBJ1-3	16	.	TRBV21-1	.	CASSQNWRSSGNTIYF	TGTGCCAGCAGCCAGAATTGGAGAAGCTCTGGAAACACCATATATTTT
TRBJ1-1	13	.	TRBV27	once	CASSLGQLTEAFF	TGTGCCAGCAGTTTAGGACAGCTCACTGAAGCTTTCTTT
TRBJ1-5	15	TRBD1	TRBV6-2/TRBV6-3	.	CASSLPGQQNQPQHF	TGTGCCAGCAGCCTTCCGGGACAGCAAAATCAGCCCCAGCATTTT
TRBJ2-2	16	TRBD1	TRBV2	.	CASSVPGQGVTGELFF	TGTGCCAGCAGTGTACCGGGACAGGGGGTAACCGGGGAGCTGTTTTTT
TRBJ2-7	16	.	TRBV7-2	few	CASSHGVVLASSEQYF	TGTGCCAGCAGCCACGGGGTAGTATTAGCGTCGAGCGAGCAGTACTTC
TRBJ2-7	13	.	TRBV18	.	CASSPATEREQYF	TGTGCCAGCTCACCCGCGACAGAGCGGGAGCAGTACTTC
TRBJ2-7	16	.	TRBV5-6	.	CASSSLGLKSGYEQYF	TGTGCCAGCAGCTCCTTGGGCCTTAAGAGCGGGTACGAGCAGTACTTC
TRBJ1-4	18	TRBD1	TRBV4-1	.	CASSSARGLKGRDEKLFF	TGCGCCAGCAGTTCCGCCAGGGGGCTTAAGGGTAGGGATGAAAAACTGTTTTTT
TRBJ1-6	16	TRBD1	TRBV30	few	CAWSAKDRGEDSPLHF	TGTGCCTGGAGTGCAAAGGACAGGGGGGAAGATTCACCCCTCCACTTT
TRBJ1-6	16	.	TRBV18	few	CASSMGGPGSKSPLHF	TGTGCCAGCTCAATGGGAGGGCCAGGGAGTAAATCACCCCTCCACTTT
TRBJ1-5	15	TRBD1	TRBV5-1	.	CASSLDGQGGQPQHF	TGCGCCAGCAGCTTGGATGGACAGGGCGGTCAGCCCCAGCATTTT
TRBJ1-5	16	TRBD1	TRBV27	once	CASSLGTGGFGQPQHF	TGTGCCAGCAGTCTTGGGACAGGTGGTTTCGGTCAGCCCCAGCATTTT
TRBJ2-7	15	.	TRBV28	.	CASSLGGAGVDEQYF	TGTGCCAGCAGTCTTGGAGGGGCAGGGGTCGACGAGCAGTACTTC
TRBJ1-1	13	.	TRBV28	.	CASRPTQNTEAFF	TGTGCCAGCAGGCCAACTCAGAACACTGAAGCTTTCTTT
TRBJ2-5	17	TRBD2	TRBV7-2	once	CASSLSGTSGGAKTQYF	TGTGCCAGCAGCTTATCAGGGACTAGCGGGGGGGCAAAGACCCAGTACTTC